This T cell receptor (beta chain) is from a study of beta chain features in type 1 diabetes. This clone was seen at least ten times. As yet, its antigen is unknown. V was pared by 2 bases and J by 0 bases, with 9 bases between. Germline CDR1 and CDR2: SGHTA and FQGNSA. This CDR3 contains 15 residues. Study-wide results and caveats: A cDNA-based sequencing approach could over-represent cells with high TCR expression. VDJ junctions from patients with type 1 diabetes contained fewer insertions and more deletions. Among all four CD4+ subsets, Type 1 diabetes patients had TCRB CDR3s that were moderately but significantly shorter.

The investigators reverse transcribed all of the isolated RNA, so they sequenced expressed TCRB transcripts. TCRdb's copy holds only in-frame clones and misses some; the assay was immunoSEQ multiplex PCR. The data show under 300,000 clones, 25% to 30% seen once. The clonotype comes from a man aged 25 to 40 in good health. The sequenced sample consisted of central memory CD4+ T cells from blood. The V gene is TRBV7-2, the J gene TRBJ2-3, with D hard to call. In nucleotides, the CDR3 is TGTGCCAGCAGCTTAAGCAGCACTAGCACAGATACGCAGTATTTT. As protein: CASSLSSTSTDTQYF.